This T cell receptor beta chain came from a study of human T cells and chemical hapten exposure. Before extraction, the whole blood was not fractionated, and total RNA was taken from it. Study results and limitations: The study found that DPC sensitization did not change TCRs above 1 in 1000 frequency.

Note on this clonotype: What it binds is unknown.

Separate cDNA molecules received unique molecular identifiers, which the library attached to them. MiXCR was run by TCRdb on the 5' RACE reads, yielding one entry per CDR3 protein. The sample carries 110,000 or so distinct CDR3 sequences, more than 15% recorded once. Germline V CDR1 and CDR2: MDHEN, SYDVKM. The CDR3 consists of 14 residues. V was shortened by 3 bases and J by 8 bases, with 13 bases between the two germline ends. This rearrangement joins TRBV28 to TRBJ1-4; a possible D gene is TRBD1 (6 bases). This clonotype was obtained from a human donor in good health. DNA of the CDR3: TGTGCCAGCAGTTTTTTCAGGGGAGAGGAAAAACTGTTTTTT. This sequence encodes CASSFFRGEEKLFF. Variable domain in full (rest from reference TRBV28 and TRBJ1-4): DVKVTQSSRYLVKRTGEKVFLECVQDMDHENMFWYRQDPGLGLRLIYFSYDVKMKEKGDIPEGYSVSREKKERFSLILESASTNQTSMYLCASSFFRGEEKLFFGSGTQLSVL.